Listed below are T cell receptor beta chains from one sample, sequenced in a study of cytomegalovirus exposure and HLA in healthy donors. Sequencing used immunoSEQ multiplex PCR; TCRdb keeps in-frame clones, though not all of them. The repertoire holds under 150,000 clones, with roughly 80% as singletons. The sequencing input was PBMCs. These receptors all come from a woman between 40 and 50 years old in good health and CMV-seronegative. CDR3s include the opening cysteine and the closing phenylalanine or tryptophan. Fields, in order: D gene, clone size, V gene, J gene, CDR3 DNA, CDR3 protein. The D gene is left open where the match is weak. Clone size, where shown, is once, few, many, or a class for clones that have expanded.

>TRBD1|.|TRBV27|TRBJ1-5
TGTGCCAGCAGTTTATCTGGACAGGTAAATCAGCCCCAGCATTTT
CASSLSGQVNQPQHF
>.|.|TRBV19|TRBJ1-4
TGTGCCAGTTTGGACCCAGGGGTTAATGAAAAACTGTTTTTT
CASLDPGVNEKLFF
>.|.|TRBV7-9|TRBJ2-7
TGTGCCAGCAGCTTTGACACGTCCTACGAGCAGTACTTC
CASSFDTSYEQYF
>TRBD1|.|TRBV9|TRBJ1-1
TGTGCCAGCAGCCCCCTGGGGACAGGAACTGAAGCTTTCTTT
CASSPLGTGTEAFF
>.|.|TRBV15|TRBJ1-6
TGTGCCACCAGCAGAGATTTGGCAGGGATAGGGAATAATTCACCCCTCCACTTT
CATSRDLAGIGNNSPLHF
>TRBD1|.|TRBV7-9|TRBJ2-6
TGTGCCAGCAGCTCCCGGGACAGGACCCTTTCTGGGGCCAACGTCCTGACTTTC
CASSSRDRTLSGANVLTF
>.|.|TRBV14|TRBJ1-2
TGTGCCAGCAGCTTTTTTTCGACAGTAGGCTATGGCTACACCTTC
CASSFFSTVGYGYTF
>TRBD1|.|TRBV6-1|TRBJ1-3
TGTGCCAGCAGTCGTGGGACAGACTCTGGAAACACCATATATTTT
CASSRGTDSGNTIYF
>TRBD1|.|TRBV28|TRBJ2-6
TGTGCCAGCAGTTTCCTGGACAGGGAATGGGCCAACGTCCTGACTTTC
CASSFLDREWANVLTF
>.|.|TRBV12-5|TRBJ1-1
TGTGCTAGTGGTCACGATACTTGGAACACTGAAGCTTTCTTT
CASGHDTWNTEAFF
>TRBD1|.|TRBV19|TRBJ1-1
TGTGCCAGTAGTAGACGGACAGGGAACACTGAAGCTTTCTTT
CASSRRTGNTEAFF
>TRBD2|.|TRBV7-8|TRBJ2-1
TGTGCCAGCAGCTTAGTGCGGGGTAGCGGGAGTCTAGATGAGCAGTTCTTC
CASSLVRGSGSLDEQFF
>.|.|TRBV6-5|TRBJ2-3
TGTGCCAGCAGTTACTCGGGGACTAGCACAGATACGCAGTATTTT
CASSYSGTSTDTQYF
>.|.|TRBV5-1|TRBJ2-7
TGCGCCAGCAGCTTGGGCAGGGGAGGGATCGACGAGCAGTACTTC
CASSLGRGGIDEQYF
>.|.|TRBV5-6|TRBJ1-2
TGTGCCAGCAGCAGACTAGCGGGTGGCTACACCTTC
CASSRLAGGYTF
>TRBD2|once|TRBV7-2|TRBJ2-2
TGTGCCAGCAGCGGGGGGAGGGCGGCGAACACCGGGGAGCTGTTTTTT
CASSGGRAANTGELFF
>.|.|TRBV7-2|TRBJ1-1
TGTGCCAGCAGTCCCGAACGAGCCAGGGACACTGAAGCTTTCTTT
CASSPERARDTEAFF
>.|.|TRBV28|TRBJ1-2
TGTGCCAGCAGTTTATCCCTGAAAACAGGGATGGGGTATGGCTACACCTTC
CASSLSLKTGMGYGYTF
>TRBD1|.|TRBV6-5|TRBJ1-2
TGTGCCAGCAGTCGCTCACAGGGGGACGGCTATGGCTACACCTTC
CASSRSQGDGYGYTF
>.|.|TRBV2|TRBJ1-2
TGTGCCAGCAAAGAAGGAGTGTCGGCCTATGGCTACACCTTC
CASKEGVSAYGYTF
>.|.|TRBV5-4|TRBJ2-7
TGTGCCAGCAGCTCCAGCGGGTCCCCCATGTACTTC
CASSSSGSPMYF
>.|few|TRBV4-3|TRBJ1-3
TGCGCCAGCAGCCAAGTGGCCAAGTCGTCTGGAAACACCATATATTTT
CASSQVAKSSGNTIYF
>TRBD2|once|TRBV10-3|TRBJ2-3
TGTGCCATCAAGGCTAGCGGAGGGAGCACAGATACGCAGTATTTT
CAIKASGGSTDTQYF
>TRBD1|.|TRBV15|TRBJ1-2
TGTGCCACCAGCACGCCGGACAGGGGTTTATATGGCTACACCTTC
CATSTPDRGLYGYTF
>TRBD2|.|TRBV9|TRBJ2-1
TGTGCCAGCAGCGTGACTGTAGCGGGAGGGCCGGGGGATGAGCAGTTCTTC
CASSVTVAGGPGDEQFF
>TRBD2|.|TRBV4-2|TRBJ2-3
TGTGCCAGCAGCCAAGAGCTGAGCGGGGGGCCCTCGGATACGCAGTATTTT
CASSQELSGGPSDTQYF
>TRBD1|.|TRBV18|TRBJ2-7
TGTGCCAGCTCACCCGGACAGGACTCCTACGAGCAGTACTTC
CASSPGQDSYEQYF
>TRBD1|.|TRBV14|TRBJ2-7
TGTGCCAGCAGCCTCCGGACAGGACTGCGTTTCGAGCAGTACTTC
CASSLRTGLRFEQYF
>.|.|TRBV2|TRBJ2-7
TGTGCCAGCAGCCAAGAGGTGAGATTTTACGAGCAGTACTTC
CASSQEVRFYEQYF
>.|.|TRBV7-8|TRBJ2-5
TGTGCCAGCAGCTTCCGGCTAGCGTTAAAGCTAGAGACCCAGTACTTC
CASSFRLALKLETQYF
>.|few|TRBV5-6|TRBJ1-2
TGTGCCAGCAGCTTGTCCTTGGGAGCTATGGGCTACACCTTC
CASSLSLGAMGYTF
>.|once|TRBV9|TRBJ1-1
TGTGCCAGCAGCGTAGGGGGGGGGCTGGGGAACACTGAAGCTTTCTTT
CASSVGGGLGNTEAFF
>.|.|TRBV18|TRBJ2-3
TGTGCCAGCTCACCCCCAGGGGCTAGCACAGATACGCAGTATTTT
CASSPPGASTDTQYF
>TRBD1|once|TRBV28|TRBJ2-7
TGTGCCAGCAGTTCTAGGACAGGGCGATCCTACGAGCAGTACTTC
CASSSRTGRSYEQYF
>TRBD1|.|TRBV19|TRBJ1-2
TGTGCCAGTAGTATCAGGGGGGATGGCTACACCTTC
CASSIRGDGYTF
>.|.|TRBV7-2|TRBJ2-1
TGTGCCAGCAAGAGGTCGGACAATGAGCAGTTCTTC
CASKRSDNEQFF
>TRBD1|.|TRBV4-3|TRBJ1-4
TGCGCCAGCAGCCAAGGGGGACAGGGAGGACGAGAAAAACTGTTTTTT
CASSQGGQGGREKLFF
>.|few|TRBV27|TRBJ1-5
TGTGCCAGCAGGGGCTTCGGCAATCAGCCCCAGCATTTT
CASRGFGNQPQHF
>TRBD1|.|TRBV5-1|TRBJ2-7
TGCGCCAGCAGCTTGTCAGGGGGTTCCTCCTACGAGCAGTACTTC
CASSLSGGSSYEQYF
>TRBD1|.|TRBV7-9|TRBJ2-7
TGTGCCAGCAGCTTAGGCTTCGGGACAGGGGTAGGCGAGCAGTACTTC
CASSLGFGTGVGEQYF
>TRBD2|few|TRBV19|TRBJ2-1
TGTGCCAGTAGTATAGGAGGCGGGAGCTACAATGAGCAGTTCTTC
CASSIGGGSYNEQFF
>.|.|TRBV18|TRBJ2-7
TGTGCCAGCTCTCTTCAGGGGAGCTCCTACGAGCAGTACTTC
CASSLQGSSYEQYF
>.|.|TRBV19|TRBJ1-1
TGTGCCAGTAGTATAGAGACAGTGGGGACTGAAGCTTTCTTT
CASSIETVGTEAFF
>.|.|TRBV6-5|TRBJ2-7
TGTGCCAGCAGTTACTCGAGGCTCGGGGACACCTACGAGCAGTACTTC
CASSYSRLGDTYEQYF
>.|.|TRBV4-1|TRBJ1-6
TGCGCCAGCAGCCAAATGGGGGCTATTAATTCACCCCTCCACTTT
CASSQMGAINSPLHF
>.|few|TRBV19|TRBJ1-1
TGTGCCAGTAGTACCCCGGGAGGCGGTTCGTTAACTGAAGCTTTCTTT
CASSTPGGGSLTEAFF
>.|few|TRBV4-1|TRBJ1-3
TGCGCCAGCAGCCAAGGTGAGAACTCTGGAAACACCATATATTTT
CASSQGENSGNTIYF
>TRBD1|.|TRBV6-5|TRBJ1-2
TGTGCCAGCAGTTACTCGAGACAGGGCGTGTATGGCTACACCTTC
CASSYSRQGVYGYTF
>TRBD1|.|TRBV6-5|TRBJ1-6
TGTGCCAGCAGGGGGACAGGGCTTTCACCCCTCCACTTT
CASRGTGLSPLHF
>TRBD2|.|TRBV5-1|TRBJ2-1
TGCGCCAGCAGCAAATGGCGCGGGAGGGCCATCGATGAGCAGTTCTTC
CASSKWRGRAIDEQFF
>.|.|TRBV7-9|TRBJ1-5
TGTGCCAGCAGCAGCGGCGGGGCTCGAGGAATCCCCCAGCATTTT
CASSSGGARGIPQHF
>.|.|TRBV7-2|TRBJ1-2
TGTGCCAGCAGCCCCAATGGCGGGGGATGGGGCTACACCTTC
CASSPNGGGWGYTF
>TRBD1|.|TRBV6-1|TRBJ2-3
TGTGCCAGCAGTGAGCACCAGGGGGCAACAGATACGCAGTATTTT
CASSEHQGATDTQYF
>TRBD2|.|TRBV28|TRBJ2-7
TGTGCCAGCAACCAAGGGGGATGGACTAGCGACCCGAAGGCGTACTTC
CASNQGGWTSDPKAYF
>.|.|TRBV7-6|TRBJ1-1
TGTGCCAGCAGCTTAGTATCCGGAGGTAGCGCTGAAGCTTTCTTT
CASSLVSGGSAEAFF
>.|.|TRBV27|TRBJ1-5
TGTGCCAGCAGTTTAAGAGTAGATCAGCCCCAGCATTTT
CASSLRVDQPQHF
>.|.|TRBV7-2|TRBJ1-3
TGTGCCAGCAGCCCAACAACAAAATCCGGAAACACCATATATTTT
CASSPTTKSGNTIYF
>TRBD1|.|TRBV27|TRBJ2-7
TGTGCCAGCAGTCTGGTATGGGACAGCATCTACGAGCAGTACTTC
CASSLVWDSIYEQYF
>TRBD2|.|TRBV29-1|TRBJ2-7
TGCAGCGGGACCTCAGCGGGACGAACCTACGAGCAGTACTTC
CSGTSAGRTYEQYF
>TRBD2|.|TRBV4-2|TRBJ2-3
TGTGCCAGCAGCCAAGACACTAGCGGGGGAGATACGCAGTATTTT
CASSQDTSGGDTQYF